The present T cell receptor beta chain was sequenced within a study of blood T cell repertoires in COVID-19 (TCRdb year 2020). With regard to the full study: The collaborator samples originated in the United States, Italy and Spain and spanned the acute and convalescent phases of COVID-19. The repertoires were released in a freely available public database intended as a resource for research on the immune response to SARS-CoV-2. Subjects who had been exposed to COVID-19, were actively infected with it, or had recovered from it provided the deeply sampled blood TCRbeta repertoires that made up the dataset. Samples came from the ongoing ImmuneRACE study (first 160 participants) plus 1,254 subjects from 6 global collaborators. Where available, HLA class I and class II types were taken from metadata supplied by the sample provider and were not determined by assay-based typing. The material from the prospective study consisted of cDNA or gDNA derived from T cells, B-cell-depleted T cells, or PBMCs. A de-identified subject ID, COVID-19 status, age in years and sex were almost always included in the sample metadata.

TCRbeta CDR3 regions were amplified from genomic DNA using the immunoSEQ Assay, a bias-controlled multiplex PCR. The authors' pipeline ran thus. Nucleated cell counts per sample were estimated from amplification of reference gene primers within the assay. To quantify the absolute abundance of each unique TCRbeta CDR3 rearrangement, sequence reads were collapsed and filtered. For each sample, productive Simpson clonality was calculated as the square root of Simpson's diversity index over productive rearrangements. Imported from immuneACCESS, the table was reduced by TCRdb to in-frame sequences with V and J called. These copies leave out some clones; in studies compared against another copy, an unresolved V gene accounts for under half, and the cause of the remainder is not known. The V and J calls and clone size come from that table; D and trimming were worked out from the DNA. The sample table lists about 91,000 clones, around nine tenths of them with a count of one. Jointly, the top ten make up 4.8% of the sample.

Here is what the overall study found, with its caveats: The amount of clinical and demographic metadata varied by source and participant and was provided uncurated.

Each collaborating institution followed its own protocols to collect whole blood in K2EDTA tubes. For TCRbeta analysis, collaborators shipped samples as frozen whole blood, isolated PBMCs, or DNA extracted from either of those sample types. V is clipped by 4 bases and J by 7 bases, and the sequence between their germline boundaries is 14 bases long. The germline V gene (reference sequence) yields SGHNT for CDR1 and YYREEE for CDR2. Its CDR3 holds 14 amino acids, cysteine through phenylalanine. The CDR3 DNA has 42 bases and is translated from base 1. Concerning this clone itself: This clone's antigen is unknown. No qualities accompany the bases; no much larger clone lies one base away.

Sequencing was performed on peripheral blood. The sequence links TRBV5-4 to TRBJ2-2; a tentative D call is TRBD1 (6 bases match). This receptor was identified in a woman of 80 years or more with active COVID-19. The bases read TGTGCCAGCAGCCCCAGGGGAACCGGCGGGGAGCTGTTTTTT. This codes for CASSPRGTGGELFF.